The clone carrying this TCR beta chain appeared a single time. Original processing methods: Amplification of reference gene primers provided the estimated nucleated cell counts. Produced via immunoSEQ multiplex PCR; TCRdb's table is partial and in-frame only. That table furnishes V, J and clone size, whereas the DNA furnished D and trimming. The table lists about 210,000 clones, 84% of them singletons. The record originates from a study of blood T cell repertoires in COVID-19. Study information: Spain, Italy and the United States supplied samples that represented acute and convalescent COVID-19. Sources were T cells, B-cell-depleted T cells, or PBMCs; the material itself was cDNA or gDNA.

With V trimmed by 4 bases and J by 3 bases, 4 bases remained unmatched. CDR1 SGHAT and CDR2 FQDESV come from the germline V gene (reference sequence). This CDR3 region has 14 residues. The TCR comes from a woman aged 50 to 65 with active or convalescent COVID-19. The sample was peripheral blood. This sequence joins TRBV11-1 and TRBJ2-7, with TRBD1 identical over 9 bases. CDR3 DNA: TGTGCCAGCAGCTCCCGGGACAGGGACTACGAGCAGTACTTC. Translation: CASSSRDRDYEQYF.